Each of the 25 T cell receptor beta chains below was sequenced from the same sample in a study of identical twins. TCRdb itself ran the 5' RACE reads through MiXCR, one entry per CDR3 protein. The sample shows 700,000 or so distinct CDR3 sequences, 8% to 9% of them seen only once. This same sample was also taken into another study, of yellow fever vaccine responses in identical twins.

The specimen sequenced was PBMCs. The receptors come from a woman between 18 and 29 years old in good health.

The CDR3 nucleotides read TGTGCCAGCAGCTTAGACTCCTCGGGTGAGCAGTTCTTC. Residues: CASSLDSSGEQFF. The genes are TRBV7-9 and TRBJ2-1, with D unclear. Deletions cut 1 base from V and 9 bases from J, with 10 bases between. The CDR3 loop spans 13 amino acids. CDR1 is SEHNR and CDR2 is FQNEAQ in the germline V gene (reference sequence).

V gene TRBV6-2 or TRBV6-3 combines with J gene TRBJ2-5; D gene ambiguous. The germline V gene has CDR1 MNHEY and CDR2 SVGEGT. Deletions cut 4 bases from V and 9 bases from J, with 15 bases between. This CDR3 comprises 13 residues. CDR3 sequence reads: CASSFVRTRSQYF. As DNA, the CDR3 is TGTGCCAGCAGTTTCGTCAGAACGAGGTCCCAGTACTTC.

This clonotype was observed a handful of times. The chain has TRBV5-5 and TRBJ2-7, with 7 bases aligning to TRBD2. Germline lookup yields CDR1 SGHKS and CDR2 YYEKEE (reference sequence). Trimming took 4 bases from V and 2 from J; bases not matched to a gene: 9. This CDR3 contains 15 residues. The CDR3 sequence: CASSRGAGGTYEQYF. CDR3 DNA sequence: TGTGCCAGCAGCCGCGGGGCCGGGGGGACCTACGAGCAGTACTTC.

This clonotype was found once. V and J are TRBV7-2 and TRBJ2-7; D is undetermined. The CDR3 totals 14 residues. Germline V CDR1 and CDR2: SGHTA, FQGNSA. Trimming cost V 5 bases and J 7 bases, with 18 bases left between them. The CDR3 region has the DNA TGTGCCAGCAGCACAGAAAGGGTTGGTGGAGAGCAGTACTTC. Translation: CASSTERVGGEQYF.

The chain has TRBV5-1 and TRBJ2-2, with D tentatively TRBD1 or TRBD2 (5 bases each). The CDR3 has 15 residues. The germline V gene encodes CDR1 SGHRS and CDR2 YFSETQ. Trimming stripped 2 bases from V and 4 bases from J, with 12 bases between. This chain's CDR3 is CASSLDPGSTGELFF. The CDR3 DNA sequence: TGCGCCAGCAGCTTAGATCCAGGGAGCACCGGGGAGCTGTTTTTT.

This clonotype showed up just a few times. This rearrangement joins TRBV2 to TRBJ1-1; tentative D call: TRBD1 (5 bases). This CDR3 is built from 15 residues. Trimming removed 2 bases at V and 2 bases at J, with 12 bases between. Germline assignment: CDR1 SNHLY and CDR2 FYNNEI. The CDR3 DNA reads as TGTGCCAGCAGTGAACAGGGAGGAGGAAACACTGAAGCTTTCTTT. Protein: CASSEQGGGNTEAFF.

The genes are TRBV11-2 and TRBJ1-2; D not resolved. The V gene's germline CDR1 is SGHAT and CDR2 FQNNGV. The V end was cut by 1 base, the J end by 8 bases, with 20 bases between. This CDR3 contains 16 residues. This chain's CDR3 is CASSLGSRGRGSGYTF. The DNA for the CDR3 is TGTGCCAGCAGCTTAGGTTCGCGAGGCAGAGGGAGCGGCTACACCTTC.

This clonotype was picked up many times. J is TRBJ2-3 and V is TRBV5-1; D possibly corresponds to TRBD2 (5 bases). V dropped 5 bases and J dropped 5 bases, with 21 bases sitting between them. The CDR3 runs 16 residues. Germline CDR1 SGHRS, CDR2 YFSETQ. The CDR3 nucleotides are TGCGCCAGCAGACGAACGACTATCCCGAACAAAGATACGCAGTATTTT. Translation: CASRRTTIPNKDTQYF. The whole variable domain, remainder taken from reference TRBV5-1 and TRBJ2-3, is KAGVTQTPRYLIKTRGQQVTLSCSPISGHRSVSWYQQTPGQGLQFLFEYFSETQRNKGNFPGRFSGRQFSNSRSEMNVSTLELGDSALYLCASRRTTIPNKDTQYFGPGTRLTVL.

Only a few counts were recorded for this clonotype. This chain links TRBV6-1 with TRBJ2-5, with 7 positions matching TRBD1. The V segment lost 8 bases and the J segment 0 bases; nucleotides outside the gene matches: 6. Germline lookup yields CDR1 MNHNS and CDR2 SASEGT. The CDR3 totals 14 residues. The CDR3 bases are TGTGCCAGCTCGGCACAGGGGAACCAAGAGACCCAGTACTTC. The encoded protein is CASSAQGNQETQYF.

This clonotype was found a few times. The chain uses TRBV6-2 or TRBV6-3 and TRBJ2-7; 11 bases fit TRBD2. Germline V gene data show CDR1 as MNHEY and CDR2 as SVGEGT. With 6 bases clipped from V and 6 bases from J, the junction kept 10 bases outside the gene matches. CDR3 length: 15 amino acids. Written as DNA, the CDR3 is TGTGCCAGCAGCTCAGATTCCGGGACTAGCGGCGAGCAGTACTTC. Translated: CASSSDSGTSGEQYF.

The chain joins TRBV14 to TRBJ1-6, with unresolved D. The germline gives CDR1 SGHDN, CDR2 FVKESK. The CDR3 loop spans 13 amino acids. With 2 bases removed from V and 8 bases from J, the gap between germline ends came to 7 bases. CDR3 in amino acids: CASSQILDSPLHF. CDR3 bases: TGTGCCAGCAGCCAAATATTGGATTCACCCCTCCACTTT. The full variable domain, its missing parts supplied by reference TRBV14 and TRBJ1-6, is EAGVTQFPSHSVIEKGQTVTLRCDPISGHDNLYWYRRVMGKEIKFLLHFVKESKQDESGMPNNRFLAERTGGTYSTLKVQPAELEDSGVYFCASSQILDSPLHFGNGTRLTVT.

The chain carries TRBV12-3 or TRBV12-4 and TRBJ2-7, with 8 bases fitting TRBD2. J lost 6 bases, V lost 5 bases, and 9 bases had no gene match. The length of the CDR3 is 14 residues. The CDR3 sequence: CASSLGTSNSEQYF. DNA of the CDR3: TGTGCCAGCAGTCTGGGGACTAGTAACTCCGAGCAGTACTTC.

This chain connects TRBV7-9 to TRBJ2-1; no clear D gene. Germline V CDR1 and CDR2: SEHNR, FQNEAQ (reference sequence). There are 15 residues in the CDR3. V lost 2 bases, J lost 1 base, and 9 bases lay in between. CDR3 amino acids: CASSLNVGSYNEQFF. The CDR3 bases are TGTGCCAGCAGCTTAAACGTAGGGTCCTACAATGAGCAGTTCTTC.

This clonotype occurred many times. The gene calls are TRBV5-1 and TRBJ2-3, with 9 bases fitting TRBD1. The V segment lost 3 bases and the J segment 0 bases; nucleotides outside the gene matches: 5. The CDR3 sequence is 16 residues long. Germline CDR1 is SGHRS and CDR2 is YFSETQ. In DNA form, the CDR3 reads TGCGCCAGCAGCTCTCAGGGACAGGGAAGCACAGATACGCAGTATTTT. It specifies CASSSQGQGSTDTQYF.

The rearrangement joins TRBV15 to TRBJ1-5; 7 nucleotides match TRBD1. The CDR3 contains 14 residues. J gave up 3 bases and V 8 bases, and 7 bases lay outside the gene matches. CDR1 is LNHNV and CDR2 is YYDKDF in the germline V gene (reference sequence). CDR3 residues: CATRSGGVNQPQHF. The CDR3 DNA reads TGTGCCACCCGGTCAGGGGGAGTCAATCAGCCCCAGCATTTT.

This clonotype was found a few times. The gene calls are TRBV5-1 and TRBJ1-1; D uncertain. V lost 4 bases, J lost 0 bases, and 10 bases lay in between. The CDR3 runs 14 residues. The germline gives CDR1 SGHRS, CDR2 YFSETQ. The DNA for the CDR3 is TGCGCCAGCAGCATCTCTACACTGAACACTGAAGCTTTCTTT. It yields the protein CASSISTLNTEAFF.

This clonotype was observed many times. The chain links TRBV12-3 or TRBV12-4 to TRBJ2-2, with D tentatively TRBD1 or TRBD2 (5 bases each). CDR3 size: 17 residues. The V end lost 2 bases, the J end lost 4 bases, and 17 bases lay between the germline ends. The CDR3 spells CASSLLYGTQGTGELFF. The CDR3 nucleotides read TGTGCCAGCAGTTTACTATACGGGACCCAAGGCACCGGGGAGCTGTTTTTT.

The table lists this clonotype with many counts. The genes are TRBV7-3 and TRBJ1-1; 8 bases are a match to TRBD1. The CDR3 totals 18 residues. Trimming at V came to 1 base and at J to 1 base, leaving 11 bases not matched to a gene. Germline-derived CDR1 and CDR2 are SGHTA and FQGTGA. CDR3 DNA sequence: TGTGCCAGCAGCTTAATTCCCCGACAGGGGAGGGCGAACACTGAAGCTTTCTTT. Protein sequence: CASSLIPRQGRANTEAFF. Supplemented by reference TRBV7-3 and TRBJ1-1, the full variable domain reads GAGVSQTPSNKVTEKGKYVELRCDPISGHTALYWYRQSLGQGPEFLIYFQGTGAADDSGLPNDRFFAVRPEGSVSTLKIQRTERGDSAVYLCASSLIPRQGRANTEAFFGQGTRLTVV.

This clonotype came up many times. The CDR3 nucleotides are TGCAGCGCCGGAGGGGGACGCGGTTACAATGAGCAGTTCTTC. It translates to CSAGGGRGYNEQFF. This rearrangement joins TRBV29-1 to TRBJ2-1, with D perhaps assigned TRBD1 or TRBD2 (6 bases each). From germline, CDR1 is SQVTM and CDR2 ANQGSEA. The CDR3 covers 14 residues. Trimming removed 7 bases from V and 4 bases from J, with 17 bases in between.

This rearrangement joins TRBV19 to TRBJ1-5, with TRBD1 matching over 7 bases. V was pared by 9 bases and J by 7 bases, with 15 bases of the junction left unmatched. This CDR3 is 15 amino acids long. Germline CDR1 reads LNHDA; CDR2 reads SQIVND (reference sequence). CDR3: CASRGLDRVGQPQHF. The CDR3 nucleotides read TGTGCCAGCAGAGGACTCGACAGGGTCGGCCAGCCCCAGCATTTT.

The chain links TRBV12-3 or TRBV12-4 to TRBJ2-3; TRBD2 matches at 7 bases. The CDR3 contains 16 residues. The J segment lost 0 bases and the V segment lost 6 bases, leaving 9 bases of the junction unmatched. The CDR3, as DNA: TGTGCCAGCAGGAGACTAGCAATCCCTAGCACAGATACGCAGTATTTT. Its translation: CASRRLAIPSTDTQYF.

This clonotype was observed a handful of times. This chain links TRBV7-2 with TRBJ2-3, with 10 bases lining up with TRBD2. CDR1 and CDR2 from the germline V gene are SGHTA and FQGNSA. This CDR3 region has 17 residues. J lost 6 bases, V lost 0 bases, and 9 bases had no gene match. The CDR3 reads CASSLAASGGLRDTQYF. The CDR3 DNA sequence: TGTGCCAGCAGCTTAGCGGCTAGCGGGGGCCTCCGGGATACGCAGTATTTT.

This clonotype was recorded a few times. V gene TRBV7-2 combines with J gene TRBJ1-1, with a weak D call TRBD1 (6 bases). Germline lookup yields CDR1 SGHTA and CDR2 FQGNSA. This CDR3 contains 13 residues. V was cut by 5 bases and J by 5 bases, with 12 bases left in between. The CDR3 protein is CASSPDRKTEAFF. The CDR3 nucleotides are TGTGCCAGCAGCCCCGACAGGAAAACTGAAGCTTTCTTT.

This chain uses TRBV7-2 with TRBJ2-7; 7 bases map to TRBD2. Germline CDR1 is SGHTA and CDR2 is FQGNSA. This CDR3 is built from 15 residues. The ends lost 7 bases at V and 6 bases at J; junction bases unmatched: 15. The CDR3 loop reads CASNMGSSGKREQYF. In nucleotides, the CDR3 is TGTGCCAGCAACATGGGGTCTAGCGGAAAACGCGAGCAGTACTTC.

Only a few counts were recorded for this clonotype. The rearrangement links TRBV5-1 to TRBJ2-1; TRBD2 agrees at 12 bases. The CDR3 sequence is 16 residues long. Germline CDR1 is SGHRS and CDR2 is YFSETQ. The V segment lost 4 bases and the J segment 7 bases; nucleotides outside the gene matches: 9. The chain's CDR3 is CASSIGLAGRGNEQFF. The CDR3 bases are TGCGCCAGCAGCATCGGACTAGCGGGAAGGGGGAATGAGCAGTTCTTC.